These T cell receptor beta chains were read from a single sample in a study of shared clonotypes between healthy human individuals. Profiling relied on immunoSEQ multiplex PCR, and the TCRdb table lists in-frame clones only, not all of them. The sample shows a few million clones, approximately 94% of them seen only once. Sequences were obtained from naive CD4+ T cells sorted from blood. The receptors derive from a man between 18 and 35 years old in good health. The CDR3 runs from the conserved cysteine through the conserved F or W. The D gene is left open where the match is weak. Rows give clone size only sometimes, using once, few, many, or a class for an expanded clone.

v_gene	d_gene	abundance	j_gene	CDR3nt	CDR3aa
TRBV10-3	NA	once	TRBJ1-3	TGTGCCATCAGTGAGCGGTGGGGCTCTGGAAACACCATATATTTT	CAISERWGSGNTIYF
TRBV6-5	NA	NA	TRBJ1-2	TGTGCCAGCAGCCCCCGTCAGGCCCACTATGGCTACACCTTC	CASSPRQAHYGYTF
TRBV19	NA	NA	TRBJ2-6	TGTGCCAGTAGTAGAGGGGCCGGCTCTGGGGCCAACGTCCTGACTTTC	CASSRGAGSGANVLTF
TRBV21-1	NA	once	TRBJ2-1	TGTGCCAGCAATCTCGTGACTGGTTTCGATGAGCAGTTCTTC	CASNLVTGFDEQFF
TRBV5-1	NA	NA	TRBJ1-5	TGCGCCAGCAGCTTAGGAGGGATCAATCAGCCCCAGCATTTT	CASSLGGINQPQHF
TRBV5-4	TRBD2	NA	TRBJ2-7	TGTGCCAGCAGCTGGGGGACTAGCAAAACCTACGAGCAGTACTTC	CASSWGTSKTYEQYF
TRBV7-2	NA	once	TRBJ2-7	TGTGCCAGCAGCTCGGGCGGCACTTACTACGAGCAGTACTTC	CASSSGGTYYEQYF
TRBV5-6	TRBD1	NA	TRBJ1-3	TGTGCCAGCAGCTTGGGAACAGGGGGTTCCCGGCACACCATATATTTT	CASSLGTGGSRHTIYF
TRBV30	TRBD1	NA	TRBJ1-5	TGTGCCTGGAGGGGGACAGGAAGCTACAATCAGCCCCAGCATTTT	CAWRGTGSYNQPQHF
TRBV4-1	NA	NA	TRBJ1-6	TGCGCCAGCAGCCTTGAGCTGGGCGGGAATTCACCCCTCCACTTT	CASSLELGGNSPLHF
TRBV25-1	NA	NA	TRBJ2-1	TGTGCCAGCAGTGGAAGTAGGGGCATCAATGAGCAGTTCTTC	CASSGSRGINEQFF